The following is a T cell receptor (beta chain) sequence with its context. Its specific antigen is unknown. No much larger clone is present one base from it, and per-base qualities are unavailable. The CDR1 and CDR2 encoded by the germline V gene are SGDLS and YYNGEE. The CDR3 goes from the cysteine to the phenylalanine over 17 residues. Of the read, only the CDR3 DNA is kept; its 51 bases are in frame from base 1. The germline V and J ends show losses of 0 bases and 5 bases respectively, and no gene match explains 9 bases of the junction. Donors were healthy HIV-negative adults with no recently reported acute infections or vaccinations. All donors were Caucasian adults living in Nashville, Tennessee, USA. CD4+ T cells were enriched by magnetic negative selection, after which naive cells were positively selected on CD45RA and the negative fraction was taken as the memory subset. After blood collection by leukapheresis, PBMCs were isolated using Ficoll-Histopaque density gradient centrifugation and then cryopreserved in the vapor phase of liquid nitrogen. Analytical flow cytometry was used to check the purity and quantity of every magnetically sorted T cell population. Genomic DNA was isolated from every sorted fraction and measured by UV absorbance on a Nanodrop 2000c.

This sample is part of a study of shared clonotypes between healthy human individuals (dated by TCRdb to the early 2020s). Looking at the study overall: The cohort included three men and a couple of women between 18 and 49 years of age. For each donor, three plates each were used for CD4 naive and CD4 memory, two plates were used for CD8 naive, and one plate was used for CD8 memory. Blood TCR repertoires of five healthy adults were deeply sequenced to estimate repertoire size and the extent of clonotype sharing between individuals. Libraries were prepared and TCR repertoires were sequenced by different laboratories using diverse techniques, in order to increase sequencing depth and limit assay-specific biases. Between about 0.8 and 9 billion PBMCs per donor were obtained by leukapheresis.

Using the deep immunoSEQ assay, TCR CDR3 regions were amplified from genomic DNA by multiplex PCR. Extracted genomic DNA from each cell subset was distributed evenly across all wells of several immunoSEQ 96-well plates, and each plate was treated as a replicate. For sorted subsets, each replicate PCR was loaded with 200 ng genomic DNA, equivalent to about 33,000 T cell genomes. The purified libraries were quantified using a Qubit 3.0 fluorometer, sized with a Bioanalyzer 2100, and then quantified again using the KAPA Library Quantification kit. Each immunoSEQ 96-well plate was sequenced on its own single-read 150-cycle Illumina NextSeq 550 flow cell. In the original analysis: Because the immunoSEQ output included only junctional sequences and no quality scores, the filtering could not be the same as the filtering used for full-length reads. Sequences were annotated with PyIR, a Python wrapper for IgBLAST v1.9, and V/J genes and CDR3 were assigned using IMGT germline references. Reads with weak V/J assignments (E-value above 1e-6), missing CDR3, stop codons, out-of-frame junctions, or ambiguous translated residues were removed. V3J clonotypes were defined as sequences sharing an identical inferred V gene, J gene, and CDR3 amino acid sequence. To compute the percentage overlap between repertoires, the number of shared unique clonotypes was divided by the size of the smaller repertoire. Richness of each repertoire was evaluated using RTK rarefaction, the Chao1 estimator, and Recon v2.1 estimates of unobserved clonotypes. OLGA was used to compute generation probabilities for all TCRbeta clonotypes that the gDNA method yielded from a few donors. Sourced from immuneACCESS, this table was stored by TCRdb with only in-frame sequences that have V and J called. A share of the clones is absent; for the studies checked, an unresolved V gene accounts for under half, and the remainder has no known explanation. V and J calls and clone size are as listed in that table; D and trimming were resolved from the DNA. The sample includes millions of clones, with approximately 94% observed a single time. Jointly, the top ten make up more than 0.12% of the sample.

What the work shows at the level of the full study, not this receptor alone: Naive subsets generally had larger estimated clonotype richness than memory subsets. Because the study included only a small number of donors, the genetic and exposure-history diversity represented was limited. Pairwise subsampling led to the expectation that sequencing depth would affect the degree of clonotype sharing among donors. Sharing across a few donors was observed for around 5% of naive CD4, 3% to 3.5% of naive CD8, 2% to 2.5% of memory CD4, and 0.4% of memory CD8 clonotypes. Clonotypes shared by all four sorted-subset donors showed higher generation probabilities than non-shared clonotypes. Even with the large sequencing depth, rarefaction of the sorted-subset datasets indicated that sequencing was incomplete. Sampling was restricted to blood, and TCR repertoires in tissue are likely to differ from TCR repertoires in blood.

The chain employs TRBV9 and TRBJ2-5; 11 nucleotides in the junction match TRBD2. What was sequenced was naive CD4+ T cells sorted from blood. The meaning of the sample's cell subset or site label: CD45RA+ positively selected. The clonotype was recovered from a man between 18 and 29 years old in good health. CDR3 loop: CASSVGISGGALETQYF. The sequence in DNA is TGTGCCAGCAGCGTAGGTATTAGCGGGGGGGCCTTGGAGACCCAGTACTTC.